This TCR beta chain came from a study of early T cells in non-severe SARS-CoV-2 infection. Overall study: Chains were not paired, and sequencing was done on bulk RNA from unsorted whole blood.

This clonotype was counted at least ten times. Its antigen is as yet unknown. Tagging with unique molecular identifiers was applied to individual cDNA molecules. TCRdb reanalysed the 5' RACE reads using MiXCR and keeps one entry per CDR3 protein. In the table there are fewer than 60,000 distinct CDR3 sequences, about 4% of which are singletons. Findings and caveats of the study: CD4 and private specificities were missed by VDJdb matching, which favored anti-spike CD8 responses.

Germline V gives CDR1 SGHVS, CDR2 FQNEAQ. The CDR3 spans 15 residues. V lost 3 bases and J 6 bases, leaving 15 bases between the germline ends. This TCR was recovered from an adult who was a healthcare worker with PCR-confirmed SARS-CoV-2 infection or an uninfected control (not recorded which). The V gene is TRBV7-8, the J gene TRBJ2-1, with a tentative D call TRBD1 (6 bases). The sequenced sample was whole blood. CDR3 coding DNA: TGTGCCAGCAGCTTCGGACAGACTCCCGGCAATGAGCAGTTCTTC. It encodes CASSFGQTPGNEQFF.